This T cell receptor (beta chain) derives from a study of CD8 T cells in ankylosing spondylitis. Points from the study as a whole: There was reportedly significant enrichment of clones that were disease-linked in matched ankylosing spondylitis synovial fluid. Blood from ankylosing spondylitis patients appeared to carry a characteristic roughly 8-variant TCR beta motif.

This CDR3 is built from 14 residues. The germline V gene encodes CDR1 SGHTA and CDR2 FQGNSA. Unmatched junction bases numbered 2, after V lost 3 bases and J lost 6 bases. Making the TCR beta libraries involved quantitative 5'-RACE with molecular barcodes. TCRdb used MiXCR to reprocess the 5' RACE reads, holding one entry per CDR3 protein. This table holds about 130,000 distinct CDR3 sequences, about 6.5% found once. This clonotype was detected ten times or more. What it binds is unknown. The J gene is TRBJ2-2, the V gene TRBV7-2; 9 nucleotides agree with TRBD1. Specimen: blood, either unsorted or a sorted T cell fraction (not recorded which). This receptor was obtained from a male donor with ankylosing spondylitis or in good health (not recorded which). This CDR3 reads CASSLTGGPGELFF. The CDR3 DNA follows: TGTGCCAGCAGCTTGACAGGGGGGCCCGGGGAGCTGTTTTTT. The full variable domain, in which reference TRBV7-2 and TRBJ2-2 provide the parts outside the CDR3, is GAGVSQSPSNKVTEKGKDVELRCDPISGHTALYWYRQSLGQGLEFLIYFQGNSAPDKSGLPSDRFSAERTGGSVSTLTIQRTQQEDSAVYLCASSLTGGPGELFFGEGSRLTVL.